Presented here are 21 T cell receptor beta chains from one specimen sequenced in a study of CD8 T cells in ankylosing spondylitis. TCRdb independently ran MiXCR on the 5' RACE reads; one entry per CDR3 protein. The sample records around 130,000 distinct CDR3 sequences, over 6% being singletons. Sequenced material: blood, either unsorted or a sorted T cell fraction (not recorded which). The receptors shown here come from a male donor with ankylosing spondylitis or in good health (not recorded which).

This clonotype was recorded many times. The chain combines TRBV6-2 or TRBV6-3 with TRBJ2-5, with no clear D. The CDR3 is 15 residues long. Germline V gene sequence: CDR1 MNHEY, CDR2 SVGEGT. V was pared by 2 bases and J by 1 base, with 11 bases between. This chain's CDR3 is CASSYEVSVQETQYF. CDR3 DNA sequence: TGTGCCAGCAGTTACGAGGTTTCCGTCCAAGAGACCCAGTACTTC.

This clonotype was detected ten times or more. The V and J genes are TRBV6-5 and TRBJ1-1; maybe TRBD1 (5 bases). Trimming pared 4 bases from V and 8 bases from J, leaving 17 bases between. CDR3 length: 14 amino acids. From germline, CDR1 is MNHEY and CDR2 SVGAGI. Here the CDR3 reads CASSFYGGRREAFF. The CDR3 coding sequence is TGTGCCAGCAGTTTTTACGGGGGACGAAGGGAAGCTTTCTTT.

Ten or more counts support this clonotype. V and J are TRBV5-1 and TRBJ2-7; TRBD1 agrees at 11 bases. CDR3 length: 14 amino acids. Unmatched junction bases numbered 2, after V lost 6 bases and J lost 0 bases. In germline, CDR1 is SGHRS, CDR2 YFSETQ. CDR3 protein: CASKGQGDSYEQYF. The CDR3 region has the DNA TGCGCCAGCAAGGGACAGGGGGACTCCTACGAGCAGTACTTC.

This clonotype was seen many times. The chain is built from TRBV5-1 and TRBJ2-7; 8 bases align to TRBD1. CDR3 length: 12 amino acids. CDR1 is SGHRS, CDR2 YFSETQ, per germline. Trimming removed 4 bases from V and 6 bases from J; junction bases left unmatched: 3. The CDR3 here is CASSIDRGEQYF. CDR3 nucleotides: TGCGCCAGCAGCATCGACAGGGGCGAGCAGTACTTC.

This clonotype was recorded many times. J is TRBJ2-7 and V is TRBV5-1, with D possibly TRBD1 on 5 matching bases. The CDR3 sequence is 14 residues long. Germline CDR1 is SGHRS and CDR2 is YFSETQ. V was cut by 0 bases and J by 6 bases, with 13 bases left in between. CDR3 sequence (DNA): TGCGCCAGCAGCTTGGCCCTGGGGCATCTCGAGCAGTACTTC. Residues: CASSLALGHLEQYF.

In its sample, this clonotype was seen a few times. The chain is built from TRBV2 and TRBJ1-1, with D maybe TRBD1 (6 bases). Germline CDR1 and CDR2: SNHLY and FYNNEI. The V end lost 6 bases, the J end lost 8 bases, and 13 bases lay between the germline ends. This CDR3 has 12 residues. CDR3 sequence reads: CASSITGLEAFF. The CDR3, as DNA: TGTGCCAGCAGCATCACAGGGTTAGAAGCTTTCTTT.

This clonotype was detected ten times or more. The chain is built from TRBV5-1 and TRBJ2-7; 11 bases match TRBD2. Trimming at V came to 1 base and at J to 0 bases, leaving 3 bases not matched to a gene. The germline V gene has CDR1 SGHRS and CDR2 YFSETQ. The CDR3 length is 16 residues. Written as DNA, the CDR3 is TGCGCCAGCAGCTTGCATGGGACTAGCGGCTCCTACGAGCAGTACTTC. Its protein is CASSLHGTSGSYEQYF.

Many counts were recorded for this clonotype. The CDR3 DNA reads TGTGCCAGCAGCTTAGGGCAAAACATTCAGTACTTC. Translation gives CASSLGQNIQYF. This chain uses TRBV5-5 with TRBJ2-4, with unresolved D. V was cut by 2 bases and J by 5 bases, with 5 bases left in between. This CDR3 is 12 amino acids long. Germline V gene data show CDR1 as SGHKS and CDR2 as YYEKEE (reference sequence).

Many counts were recorded for this clonotype. The chain is built from TRBV12-3 or TRBV12-4 and TRBJ1-5, with 10 bases lining up with TRBD1. V gave up 6 bases and J gave up 5 bases; unmatched junction bases: 4. The CDR3 is made up of 14 amino acids. DNA for the CDR3: TGTGCCAGCAGATCGACAGGGGGCGATCAGCCCCAGCATTTT. Its protein product is CASRSTGGDQPQHF.

This clonotype was seen ten or more times. The chain carries TRBV6-1 and TRBJ2-1, with D unresolved. The germline gives CDR1 MNHNS, CDR2 SASEGT. Trimming took off 3 bases at V and 0 bases at J, with 6 bases between the two ends. The CDR3 is 14 residues long. This CDR3 is CASSDVGSYNEQFF. The DNA for the CDR3 is TGTGCCAGCAGTGATGTGGGCTCCTACAATGAGCAGTTCTTC.

This clonotype was seen at least ten times. The rearrangement links TRBV20-1 to TRBJ2-7; TRBD2 might be the D (7 bases). With 5 bases removed from V and 2 bases from J, the gap between germline ends came to 16 bases. From germline, CDR1 is DFQATT and CDR2 SNEGSKA (reference sequence). CDR3 length: 14 residues. CDR3 residues: CSASPGRGTYEQYF. CDR3 coding DNA: TGCAGTGCTTCCCCTGGGAGGGGGACCTACGAGCAGTACTTC.

This clonotype occurred many times. The chain links TRBV5-1 to TRBJ1-1; D not certain. V gave up 2 bases and J gave up 4 bases, with 6 bases separating them. Per the germline V gene, CDR1 is SGHRS and CDR2 is YFSETQ. The CDR3 length is 12 residues. The CDR3 sequence: CASSFVGTEAFF. The CDR3 DNA reads TGCGCCAGCAGCTTTGTGGGCACTGAAGCTTTCTTT.

Concerning this clonotype itself: A much larger clone lies one base from this, so it may be a read error. The rearrangement joins TRBV10-3 to TRBJ2-7, with D possibly being TRBD2 (5 bases). Germline V gives CDR1 ENHRY, CDR2 SYGVKD. The CDR3 is 12 amino acids. The V and J ends lost 11 bases and 1 base respectively, with 12 bases between them. In DNA, the CDR3 is TGTGCCCCTCCCCCGGGGTCCTACGAGCAGTACTTC. Its protein is CAPPPGSYEQYF.

This clonotype was detected many times. This chain uses TRBV15 with TRBJ2-1; no clear D. The CDR3 extends over 19 amino acids. Germline V gene sequence: CDR1 LNHNV, CDR2 YYDKDF (reference sequence). The V end was cut by 0 bases, the J end by 0 bases, with 18 bases between. The CDR3 region is CATSRDPLGSTSSYNEQFF. The CDR3 DNA is TGTGCCACCAGCAGAGACCCCCTGGGATCTACCAGCTCCTACAATGAGCAGTTCTTC. The whole variable domain, remainder taken from reference TRBV15 and TRBJ2-1, is DAMVIQNPRYQVTQFGKPVTLSCSQTLNHNVMYWYQQKSSQAPKLLFHYYDKDFNNEADTPDNFQSRRPNTSFCFLDIRSPGLGDTAMYLCATSRDPLGSTSSYNEQFFGPGTRLTVL.

This clonotype was seen ten or more times. This chain joins TRBV5-1 and TRBJ2-5, with TRBD2 identical over 9 bases. CDR1 and CDR2 from the germline V gene are SGHRS and YFSETQ. The ends lost 6 bases at V and 5 bases at J; junction bases unmatched: 8. The CDR3 runs to 14 residues. The CDR3 protein is CASILGTSGETQYF. CDR3 bases: TGCGCCAGCATCCTTGGAACTAGCGGGGAGACCCAGTACTTC. The full variable domain, with the rest looked up from reference TRBV5-1 and TRBJ2-5, is KAGVTQTPRYLIKTRGQQVTLSCSPISGHRSVSWYQQTPGQGLQFLFEYFSETQRNKGNFPGRFSGRQFSNSRSEMNVSTLELGDSALYLCASILGTSGETQYFGPGTRLLVL.

The V gene is TRBV20-1, the J gene TRBJ1-4, with D tentatively TRBD1 (5 bases). V gave up 5 bases and J gave up 10 bases, with 17 bases separating them. The CDR3 length is 13 residues. The V gene's germline CDR1 is DFQATT and CDR2 SNEGSKA (reference sequence). CDR3 DNA sequence: TGCAGTGCTCCGGACGGTGCAAGGGGAAAACTGTTTTTT. It yields the protein CSAPDGARGKLFF.

The rearrangement uses TRBV30 and TRBJ2-1, with 8 bases matching TRBD1. Looked up from germline, CDR1 is GTSNPN and CDR2 is SVGIG (reference sequence). V trimming: 2 bases; J trimming: 3 bases; junction bases outside the gene matches: 6. The CDR3 has 15 residues. CDR3 amino acids: CAWSQDTGGYNEQFF. CDR3 bases: TGTGCCTGGAGTCAGGACACAGGGGGCTACAATGAGCAGTTCTTC.

This clonotype occurred many times. The rearrangement links TRBV20-1 to TRBJ2-4; D call uncertain. Germline V gene sequence: CDR1 DFQATT, CDR2 SNEGSKA (reference sequence). V was cut by 6 bases and J by 3 bases, with 15 bases left in between. The CDR3 is 14 residues long. This chain's CDR3 is CSAPSPVGKNIQYF. Written as DNA, the CDR3 is TGCAGTGCCCCCTCCCCAGTTGGCAAAAACATTCAGTACTTC.

This clonotype was picked up one time. The chain has TRBV2 and TRBJ2-4; 10 nucleotides line up with TRBD1. The CDR3 sequence is 16 residues long. Looked up from germline, CDR1 is SNHLY and CDR2 is FYNNEI. Trimming at V came to 11 bases and at J to 1 base, leaving 11 bases not matched to a gene. The CDR3 loop is CAFRDRGLTAKNIQYF. The CDR3 nucleotides read TGTGCCTTCCGGGACAGGGGATTGACGGCCAAAAACATTCAGTACTTC.

Ten or more counts support this clonotype. This chain links TRBV7-2 with TRBJ2-7; D is possibly TRBD1 (5 bases). Trimming shortened V by 7 bases and J by 3 bases, and 16 bases separated the two germline ends. CDR3 length: 14 amino acids. Germline CDR1 and CDR2: SGHTA and FQGNSA. DNA of the CDR3: TGTGCCAGCAAGAGTGCCCAGGGTGACTACGAGCAGTACTTC. The encoded protein is CASKSAQGDYEQYF.

The chain couples TRBV12-3 or TRBV12-4 to TRBJ1-2; a weak D match, TRBD1 (6 bases). Trimming cost V 6 bases and J 6 bases, with 11 bases left between them. The CDR3 loop spans 12 amino acids. CDR3 amino acids: CASSRQVDGYTF. CDR3 in DNA: TGTGCCAGCAGCCGACAGGTGGATGGCTACACCTTC.